This TCR beta chain was found in a study of liver allograft versus peripheral blood T cells. On the study more broadly: Transplanted-liver and recipient peripheral blood T cell receptor repertoires were compared. Study results and caveats: Peripheral blood reportedly held T cell receptor repertoires that differed from those inside liver allografts.

From the reads, TCRdb called clonotypes with MiXCR, one entry per CDR3 protein. The sample yields about 2,300 distinct CDR3 sequences, roughly 16% seen once. This clonotype came up a few times. Antigen unknown. V was clipped by 5 bases and J by 4 bases, with 17 bases between them. Per germline, CDR1 SGHTA and CDR2 FQGNSA. The CDR3 runs to 15 residues. The rearrangement links TRBV7-2 to TRBJ1-2, with a weak D call TRBD1 (5 bases). The source of this sequence is a human patient who had a liver transplant. Some T cells may have come from the graft donor. The DNA of the CDR3 is TGTGCCAGCAGCCAAGGAGGGGCTAGGAGCTATGGCTACACCTTC. The encoded protein is CASSQGGARSYGYTF.